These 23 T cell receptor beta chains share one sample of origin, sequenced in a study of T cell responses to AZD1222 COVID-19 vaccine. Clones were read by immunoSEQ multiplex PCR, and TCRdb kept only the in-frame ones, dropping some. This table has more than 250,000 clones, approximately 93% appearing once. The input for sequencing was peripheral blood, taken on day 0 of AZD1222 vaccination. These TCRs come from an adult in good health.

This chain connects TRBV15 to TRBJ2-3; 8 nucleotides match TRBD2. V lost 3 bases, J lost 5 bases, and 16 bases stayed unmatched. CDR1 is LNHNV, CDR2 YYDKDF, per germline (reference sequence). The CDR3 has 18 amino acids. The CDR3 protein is CATSSPLSIQRGKDTQYF. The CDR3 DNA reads TGTGCCACCAGCAGTCCCCTTTCTATTCAGCGGGGGAAAGATACGCAGTATTTT.

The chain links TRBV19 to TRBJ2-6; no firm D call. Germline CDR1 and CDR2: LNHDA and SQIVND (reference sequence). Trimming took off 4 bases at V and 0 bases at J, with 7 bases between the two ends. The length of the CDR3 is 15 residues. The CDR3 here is CASSNRVSGANVLTF. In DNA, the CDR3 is TGTGCCAGTAGTAACCGGGTCTCTGGGGCCAACGTCCTGACTTTC.

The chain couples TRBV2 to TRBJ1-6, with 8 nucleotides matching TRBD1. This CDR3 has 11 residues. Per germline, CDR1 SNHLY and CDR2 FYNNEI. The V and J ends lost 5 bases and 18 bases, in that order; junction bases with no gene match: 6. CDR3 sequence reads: CASSTGGIPHF. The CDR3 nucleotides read TGTGCCAGCAGTACAGGGGGGATCCCCCACTTT.

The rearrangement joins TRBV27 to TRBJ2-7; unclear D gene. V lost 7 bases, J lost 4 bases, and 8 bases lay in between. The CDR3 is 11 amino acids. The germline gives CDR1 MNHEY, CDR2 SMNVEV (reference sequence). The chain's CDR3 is CASTDGYEQYF. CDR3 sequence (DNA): TGTGCCAGCACCGACGGGTACGAGCAGTACTTC.

CDR3 sequence reads: CASNWGTGELFF. CDR3 sequence (DNA): TGTGCCAGCAATTGGGGCACCGGGGAGCTGTTTTTT. J is TRBJ2-2 and V is TRBV5-6, with unresolved D. Trimming took off 6 bases at V and 4 bases at J, with 7 bases between the two ends. The CDR3 has 12 residues. Germline V lookup: CDR1 SGHDT, CDR2 YYEEEE.

The CDR3 loop reads CASSEPSRAGELFF. CDR3 DNA: TGTGCCAGCAGTGAACCCTCTAGAGCCGGGGAGCTGTTTTTT. This chain uses TRBV2 with TRBJ2-2, with no clear D. V was cut by 2 bases and J by 6 bases, with 10 bases left in between. Germline lookup yields CDR1 SNHLY and CDR2 FYNNEI. This CDR3 has 14 residues.

The CDR3 loop reads CASSPRRGQETQYF. CDR3 nucleotides: TGCGCCAGCAGCCCTCGGCGGGGTCAAGAGACCCAGTACTTC. This chain connects TRBV5-1 to TRBJ2-5, with D possibly being TRBD2 (6 bases). Germline V gives CDR1 SGHRS, CDR2 YFSETQ. Deletions cut 4 bases from V and 2 bases from J, with 12 bases between. The CDR3 extends over 14 amino acids.

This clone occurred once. CDR3 in DNA: TGTGCCAGCAGTTACCGACAGAGCTCCTATAATTCACCCCTCCACTTT. Translation gives CASSYRQSSYNSPLHF. The chain links TRBV6-5 to TRBJ1-6; a weak D match, TRBD1 (5 bases). Germline V CDR1 and CDR2: MNHEY, SVGAGI. The CDR3 is 16 amino acids. The V end lost 2 bases, the J end lost 0 bases, and 8 bases lay between the germline ends.

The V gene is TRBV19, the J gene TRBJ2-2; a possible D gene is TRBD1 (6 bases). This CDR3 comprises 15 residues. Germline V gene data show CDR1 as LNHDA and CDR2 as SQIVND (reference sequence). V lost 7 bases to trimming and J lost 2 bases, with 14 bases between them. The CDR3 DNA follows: TGTGCCAGTATGACGGGACACCTAAACACCGGGGAGCTGTTTTTT. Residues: CASMTGHLNTGELFF.

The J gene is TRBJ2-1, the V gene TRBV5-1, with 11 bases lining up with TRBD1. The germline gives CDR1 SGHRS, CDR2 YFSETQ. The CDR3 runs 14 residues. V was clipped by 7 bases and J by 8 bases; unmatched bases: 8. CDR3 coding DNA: TGCGCCAGCGGCCCGGGACAGGGGGGAGATGAGCAGTTCTTC. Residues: CASGPGQGGDEQFF.

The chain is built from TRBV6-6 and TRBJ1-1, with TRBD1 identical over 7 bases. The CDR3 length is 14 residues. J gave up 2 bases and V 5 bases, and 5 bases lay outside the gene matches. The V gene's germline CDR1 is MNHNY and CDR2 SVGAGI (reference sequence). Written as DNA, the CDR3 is TGTGCCAGCAGTCCCCCAGGGGGAAACACTGAAGCTTTCTTT. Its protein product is CASSPPGGNTEAFF.

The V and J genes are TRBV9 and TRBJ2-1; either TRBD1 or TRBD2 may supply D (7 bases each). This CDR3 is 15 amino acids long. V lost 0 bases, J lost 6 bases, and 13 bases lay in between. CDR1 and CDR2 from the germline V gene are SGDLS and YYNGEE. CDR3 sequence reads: CASSVAQGGGNEQFF. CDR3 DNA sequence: TGTGCCAGCAGCGTAGCTCAGGGGGGGGGCAATGAGCAGTTCTTC.

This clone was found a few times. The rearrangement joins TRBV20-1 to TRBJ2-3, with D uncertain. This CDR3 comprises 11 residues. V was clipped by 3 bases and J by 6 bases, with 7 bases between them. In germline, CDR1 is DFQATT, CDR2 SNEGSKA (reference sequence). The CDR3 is CSASLSDTQYF. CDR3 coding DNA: TGCAGTGCTAGTCTGTCGGATACGCAGTATTTT.

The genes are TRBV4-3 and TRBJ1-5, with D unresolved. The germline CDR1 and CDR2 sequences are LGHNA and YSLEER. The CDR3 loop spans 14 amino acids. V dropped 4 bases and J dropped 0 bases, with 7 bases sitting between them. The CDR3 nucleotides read TGCGCCAGCAGCCTCTTTCATAGCAATCAGCCCCAGCATTTT. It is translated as CASSLFHSNQPQHF.

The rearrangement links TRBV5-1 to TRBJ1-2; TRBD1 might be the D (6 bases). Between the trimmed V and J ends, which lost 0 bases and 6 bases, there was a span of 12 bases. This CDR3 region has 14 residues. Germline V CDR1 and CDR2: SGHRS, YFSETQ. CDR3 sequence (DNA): TGCGCCAGCAGCTTGGGACAGGAGTATAATGGCTACACCTTC. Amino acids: CASSLGQEYNGYTF.

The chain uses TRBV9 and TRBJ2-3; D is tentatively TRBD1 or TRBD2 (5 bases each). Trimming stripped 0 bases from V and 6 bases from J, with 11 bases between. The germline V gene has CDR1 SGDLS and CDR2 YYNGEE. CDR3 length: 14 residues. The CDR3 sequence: CASSVVLGEDTQYF. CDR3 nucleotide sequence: TGTGCCAGCAGCGTAGTACTAGGGGAGGATACGCAGTATTTT.

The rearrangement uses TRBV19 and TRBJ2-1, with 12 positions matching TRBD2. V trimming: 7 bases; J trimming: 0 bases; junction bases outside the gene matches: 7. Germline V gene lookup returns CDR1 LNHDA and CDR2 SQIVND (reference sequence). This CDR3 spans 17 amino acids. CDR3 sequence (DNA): TGTGCCAGTACCCTCACTAGCGGGGGGTTCTCCTACAATGAGCAGTTCTTC. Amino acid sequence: CASTLTSGGFSYNEQFF. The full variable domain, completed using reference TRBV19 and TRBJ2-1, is DGGITQSPKYLFRKEGQNVTLSCEQNLNHDAMYWYRQDPGQGLRLIYYSQIVNDFQKGDIAEGYSVSREKKESFPLTVTSAQKNPTAFYLCASTLTSGGFSYNEQFFGPGTRLTVL.

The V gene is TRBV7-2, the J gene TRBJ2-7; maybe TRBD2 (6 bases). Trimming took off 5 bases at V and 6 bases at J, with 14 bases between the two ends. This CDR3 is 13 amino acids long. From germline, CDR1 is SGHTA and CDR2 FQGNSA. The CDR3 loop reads CASSLWREVEQYF. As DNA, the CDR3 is TGTGCCAGCAGCCTGTGGAGGGAAGTCGAGCAGTACTTC.

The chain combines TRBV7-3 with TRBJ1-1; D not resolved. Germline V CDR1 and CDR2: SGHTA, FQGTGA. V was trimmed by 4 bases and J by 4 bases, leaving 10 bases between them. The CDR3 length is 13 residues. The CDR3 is CASSSRWGTEAFF. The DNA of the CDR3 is TGTGCCAGCAGCTCCAGGTGGGGCACTGAAGCTTTCTTT.

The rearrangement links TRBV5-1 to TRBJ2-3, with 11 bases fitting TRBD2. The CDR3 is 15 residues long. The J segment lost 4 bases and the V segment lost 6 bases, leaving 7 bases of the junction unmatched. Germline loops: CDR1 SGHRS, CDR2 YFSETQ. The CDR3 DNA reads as TGCGCCAGCACCTCCACTAGCGGGAGCGCAGATACGCAGTATTTT. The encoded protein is CASTSTSGSADTQYF.

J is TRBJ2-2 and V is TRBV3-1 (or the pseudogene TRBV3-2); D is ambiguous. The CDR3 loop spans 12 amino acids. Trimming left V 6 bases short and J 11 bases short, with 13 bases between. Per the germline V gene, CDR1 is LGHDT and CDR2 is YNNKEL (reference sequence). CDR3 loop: CASSNPESELFF. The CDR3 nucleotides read TGTGCCAGCAGTAACCCGGAAAGCGAGCTGTTTTTT.

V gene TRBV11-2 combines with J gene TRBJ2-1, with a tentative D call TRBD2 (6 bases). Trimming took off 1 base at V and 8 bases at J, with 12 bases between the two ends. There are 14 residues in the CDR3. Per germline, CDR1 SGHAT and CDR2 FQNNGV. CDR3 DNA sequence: TGTGCCAGCAGCTTAGTCCTAGCGAGGGATGAGCAGTTCTTC. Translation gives CASSLVLARDEQFF. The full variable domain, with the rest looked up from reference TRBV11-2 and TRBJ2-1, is EAGVAQSPRYKIIEKRQSVAFWCNPISGHATLYWYQQILGQGPKLLIQFQNNGVVDDSQLPKDRFSAERLKGVDSTLKIQPAKLEDSAVYLCASSLVLARDEQFFGPGTRLTVL.

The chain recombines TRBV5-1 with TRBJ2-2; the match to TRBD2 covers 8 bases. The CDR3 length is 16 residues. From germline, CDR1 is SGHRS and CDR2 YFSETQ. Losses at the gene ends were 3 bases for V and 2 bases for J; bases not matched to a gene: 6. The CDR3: CASSWNSGVNTGELFF. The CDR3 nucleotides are TGCGCCAGCAGCTGGAATAGCGGGGTAAACACCGGGGAGCTGTTTTTT.